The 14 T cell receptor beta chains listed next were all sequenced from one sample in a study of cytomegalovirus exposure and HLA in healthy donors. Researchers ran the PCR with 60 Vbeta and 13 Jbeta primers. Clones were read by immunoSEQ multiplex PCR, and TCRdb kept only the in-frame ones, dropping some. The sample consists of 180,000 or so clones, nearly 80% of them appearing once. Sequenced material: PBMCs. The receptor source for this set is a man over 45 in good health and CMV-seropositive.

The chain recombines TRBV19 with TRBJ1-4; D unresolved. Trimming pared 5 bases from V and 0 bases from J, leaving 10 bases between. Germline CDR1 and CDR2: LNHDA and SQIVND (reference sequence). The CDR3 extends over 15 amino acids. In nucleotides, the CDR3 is TGTGCCAGTAGTTCCAACAGTGCAACTAATGAAAAACTGTTTTTT. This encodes CASSSNSATNEKLFF.

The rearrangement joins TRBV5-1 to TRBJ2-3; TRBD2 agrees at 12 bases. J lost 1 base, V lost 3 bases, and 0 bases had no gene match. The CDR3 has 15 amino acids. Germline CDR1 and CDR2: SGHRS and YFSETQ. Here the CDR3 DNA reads TGCGCCAGCAGCTCTAGCGGGGGGGGCACAGATACGCAGTATTTT. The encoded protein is CASSSSGGGTDTQYF.

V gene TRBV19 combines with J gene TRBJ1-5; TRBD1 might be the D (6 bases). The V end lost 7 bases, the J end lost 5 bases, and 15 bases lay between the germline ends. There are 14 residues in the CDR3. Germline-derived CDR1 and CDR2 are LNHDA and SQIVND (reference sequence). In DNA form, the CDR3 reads TGTGCCAGTAACCAACAGGGTTGGGATCAGCCCCAGCATTTT. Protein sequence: CASNQQGWDQPQHF.

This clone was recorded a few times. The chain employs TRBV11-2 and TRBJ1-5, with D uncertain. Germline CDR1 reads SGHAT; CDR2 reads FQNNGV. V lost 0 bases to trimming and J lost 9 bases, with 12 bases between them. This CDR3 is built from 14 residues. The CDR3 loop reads CASSLEGMEGPQHF. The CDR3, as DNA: TGTGCCAGCAGCTTAGAGGGAATGGAGGGGCCCCAGCATTTT.

The CDR3 reads CSVRDRGIVQAGELFF. CDR3 coding DNA: TGCAGCGTCCGGGACAGGGGAATTGTTCAGGCCGGGGAGCTGTTTTTT. The chain has TRBV29-1 and TRBJ2-2; 10 positions match TRBD1. Germline CDR1 SQVTM, CDR2 ANQGSEA. The CDR3 has 16 residues. Germline trimming cut 6 bases from V and 6 bases from J; bases unmatched to any gene: 13.

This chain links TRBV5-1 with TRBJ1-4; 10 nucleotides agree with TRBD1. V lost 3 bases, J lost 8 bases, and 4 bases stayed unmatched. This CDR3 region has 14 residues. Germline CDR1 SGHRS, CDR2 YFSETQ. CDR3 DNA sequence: TGCGCCAGCAGCTCGGGACAGGGGAAGGAAAAACTGTTTTTT. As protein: CASSSGQGKEKLFF. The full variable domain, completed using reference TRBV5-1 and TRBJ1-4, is KAGVTQTPRYLIKTRGQQVTLSCSPISGHRSVSWYQQTPGQGLQFLFEYFSETQRNKGNFPGRFSGRQFSNSRSEMNVSTLELGDSALYLCASSSGQGKEKLFFGSGTQLSVL.

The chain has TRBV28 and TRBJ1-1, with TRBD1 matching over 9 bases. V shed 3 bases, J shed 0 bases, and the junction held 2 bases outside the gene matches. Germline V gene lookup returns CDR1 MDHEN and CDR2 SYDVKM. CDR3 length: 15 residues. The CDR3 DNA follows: TGTGCCAGCAGTTTGGGGACAGGGATGAACACTGAAGCTTTCTTT. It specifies CASSLGTGMNTEAFF.

CDR3 sequence reads: CASSLGTGGVPQHF. CDR3 in DNA: TGTGCCAGCAGCTTAGGGACAGGGGGCGTCCCCCAGCATTTT. The chain combines TRBV5-6 with TRBJ1-5, with 12 bases fitting TRBD1. J lost 10 bases, V lost 2 bases, and 4 bases had no gene match. Germline CDR1 and CDR2: SGHDT and YYEEEE. The length of the CDR3 is 14 residues.

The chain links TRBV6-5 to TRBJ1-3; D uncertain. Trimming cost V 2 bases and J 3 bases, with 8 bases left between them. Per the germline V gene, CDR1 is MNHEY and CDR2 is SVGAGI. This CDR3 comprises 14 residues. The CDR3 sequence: CASSYAGFGNTIYF. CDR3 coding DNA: TGTGCCAGCAGTTACGCGGGCTTTGGAAACACCATATATTTT.

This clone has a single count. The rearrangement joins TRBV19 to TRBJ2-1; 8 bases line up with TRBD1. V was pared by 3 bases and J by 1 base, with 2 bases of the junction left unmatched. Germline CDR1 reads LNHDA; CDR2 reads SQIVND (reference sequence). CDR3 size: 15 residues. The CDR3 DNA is TGTGCCAGTAGTATGGGGGACAGGTCCTACAATGAGCAGTTCTTC. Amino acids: CASSMGDRSYNEQFF.

The CDR3 loop is CASSQDAARVDTEAFF. CDR3 sequence (DNA): TGTGCCAGCAGCCAAGATGCGGCCAGGGTAGACACTGAAGCTTTCTTT. The V call is TRBV4-2, the J call TRBJ1-1; a weak D match, TRBD1 (5 bases). The CDR3 covers 16 residues. V gave up 0 bases and J gave up 3 bases, with 14 bases separating them. CDR1 and CDR2 (germline): LGHNA, YNFKEQ.

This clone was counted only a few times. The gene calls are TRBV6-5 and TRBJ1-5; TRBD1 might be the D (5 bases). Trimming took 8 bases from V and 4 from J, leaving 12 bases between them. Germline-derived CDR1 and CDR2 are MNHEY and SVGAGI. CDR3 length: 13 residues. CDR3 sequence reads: CASGRERNQPQHF. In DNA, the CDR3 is TGTGCCAGCGGCAGGGAAAGGAATCAGCCCCAGCATTTT.

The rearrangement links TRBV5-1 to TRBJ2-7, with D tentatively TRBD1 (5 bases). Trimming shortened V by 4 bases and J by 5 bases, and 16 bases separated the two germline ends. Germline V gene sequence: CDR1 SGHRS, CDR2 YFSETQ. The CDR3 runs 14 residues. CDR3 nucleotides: TGCGCCAGCAGCGCGACAGCACCAGATCACGAGCAGTACTTC. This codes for CASSATAPDHEQYF.

The CDR3 protein is CASSVEQKNSPLHF. The CDR3 DNA follows: TGTGCCAGCAGCGTAGAACAGAAGAATTCACCCCTCCACTTT. This rearrangement joins TRBV9 to TRBJ1-6; D call uncertain. The CDR3 is 14 residues long. V lost 0 bases to trimming and J lost 7 bases, with 8 bases between them. The V gene's germline CDR1 is SGDLS and CDR2 YYNGEE.